This T cell receptor beta chain derives from a study of identical twins. This clonotype was counted once. With 0 bases removed from V and 0 bases from J, the gap between germline ends came to 7 bases. The CDR3 sequence is 16 residues long. Germline lookup yields CDR1 SGHRS and CDR2 YFSETQ. MiXCR was run by TCRdb on the 5' RACE reads, yielding one entry per CDR3 protein. The sample holds 690,000 or so distinct CDR3 sequences; over 8.5% are singletons and the top ten take around 0.98%. Separately, the same data were catalogued under a study of yellow fever vaccine responses in identical twins.

The specimen was PBMCs. This clonotype originated in a woman between 18 and 29 years old in good health. J is TRBJ1-6 and V is TRBV5-1; D remains ambiguous. Here the CDR3 DNA reads TGCGCCAGCAGCTTGGGGAGTAGCTCCTATAATTCACCCCTCCACTTT. This codes for CASSLGSSSYNSPLHF.